Presented here are 6 T cell receptor beta chains from one specimen sequenced in a study of cytomegalovirus exposure and HLA in healthy donors. The PCR employed 60 Vbeta primers together with 13 Jbeta primers. The protocol was immunoSEQ multiplex PCR, while the TCRdb copy is restricted to in-frame clones and leaves out a portion. This sample has some 160,000 clones, with over 80% found just once. The specimen was PBMCs. The receptors derive from a male donor in good health and CMV-seropositive.

The rearrangement links TRBV1 to TRBJ1-2; TRBD1 was called by the table and not checked on the DNA. TRBV1 is a pseudogene. The length of the CDR3 is 14 residues. For the CDR3, the DNA is TGCACCAGCAGCCGAGAAACAGGGTTTTATGGCTACACCTTC. Amino acids: CTSSRETGFYGYTF.

The J gene is TRBJ1-4, the V gene TRBV28; D is perhaps TRBD1 (5 bases). Between the trimmed V and J ends, which lost 2 bases and 5 bases, there was a span of 9 bases. CDR3 length: 14 residues. CDR1 and CDR2 (germline): MDHEN, SYDVKM. The CDR3 protein is CASSLGGGNEKLFF. CDR3 nucleotide sequence: TGTGCCAGCAGTTTAGGGGGGGGGAATGAAAAACTGTTTTTT.

The CDR3 region is CASSAVDRAGNTIYF. CDR3 coding DNA: TGTGCCAGCAGCGCAGTTGACAGGGCCGGAAACACCATATATTTT. The chain employs TRBV7-2 and TRBJ1-3, with TRBD1 matching 7 bases. Germline V CDR1 and CDR2: SGHTA, FQGNSA. The CDR3 runs to 15 residues. V shed 5 bases and J 4 bases; nucleotides not matched to a gene: 8.

This rearrangement joins TRBV7-7 to TRBJ2-5, with 10 nucleotides matching TRBD2. The CDR3 is 15 residues long. Germline V gene sequence: CDR1 SSHAT, CDR2 FNYEAQ (reference sequence). This chain's CDR3 is CARVAGGTPPETQYF. The DNA for the CDR3 is TGTGCTCGGGTAGCGGGAGGCACCCCGCCCGAGACCCAGTACTTC.

The chain employs TRBV5-1 and TRBJ2-1, with TRBD2 matching over 9 bases. The CDR3 runs to 15 residues. V lost 4 bases and J lost 6; bases outside the gene matches: 8. The germline CDR1 and CDR2 sequences are SGHRS and YFSETQ. The CDR3 is CASSQGLASGNEQFF. The CDR3 nucleotides are TGCGCCAGCAGCCAGGGACTAGCTTCTGGCAATGAGCAGTTCTTC. Looking up the rest from reference TRBV5-1 and TRBJ2-1 gives the full variable domain: KAGVTQTPRYLIKTRGQQVTLSCSPISGHRSVSWYQQTPGQGLQFLFEYFSETQRNKGNFPGRFSGRQFSNSRSEMNVSTLELGDSALYLCASSQGLASGNEQFFGPGTRLTVL.

This chain connects TRBV7-8 to TRBJ2-2; TRBD2 agrees at 7 bases. The CDR3 spans 17 residues. The V segment lost 5 bases and the J segment 5 bases; nucleotides outside the gene matches: 14. Germline V CDR1 and CDR2: SGHVS, FQNEAQ. In DNA form, the CDR3 reads TGTGCCAGCAGCCTCCGGGGTGGGAGGGCCGGAACCGGGGAGCTGTTTTTT. Residues: CASSLRGGRAGTGELFF.